This T cell receptor (beta chain) stems from a study of T cells in Graves' hyperthyroidism and ophthalmopathy. Background on the study: Sampling of peripheral blood happened at initial diagnosis, prior to any treatment.

As regards this clonotype: Its antigen remains unidentified.

A NOSPECS grade of at least 4, a Clinical Activity Score of at least 3 and duration under 3 months were recorded in ophthalmopathy patients. Study results and limitations: The model predicted ophthalmopathy a median approximately 6.3 months before onset. Ophthalmopathy could be told apart from stable hyperthyroidism with a 13 V-J model.

V was clipped by 7 bases and J by 0 bases, with 15 bases between them. CDR3 size: 15 residues. Germline V gene sequence: CDR1 MNHNS, CDR2 SASEGT. TCR beta CDR3 regions were amplified from RNA. Using the HTBI primer set, a first-round RT-PCR was run on the TCR CDR3. TCRdb ran MiXCR on the multiplex PCR reads and lists one entry per CDR3 protein. The profile covers fewer than 350,000 distinct CDR3 sequences, with around 18% appearing a single time and 15% to 19% taken by the ten largest. The sample comprised blood. V usage is TRBV6-1 and J usage is TRBJ2-5; possibly TRBD2 for D (6 bases). This receptor was taken from a woman aged 40 to 49 with Graves' ophthalmopathy. The CDR3: CASNRDSDYQETQYF. The CDR3 DNA reads as TGTGCCAGCAACCGGGACTCCGACTACCAAGAGACCCAGTACTTC.